Below are 5 T cell receptor beta chains sequenced from a single sample in a study of T cells after yellow fever vaccination. TCRdb re-analysed the 5' RACE reads in MiXCR, keeping a single row per CDR3 protein. The profile shows about 340,000 distinct CDR3 sequences, roughly 4.3% of them singletons. The starting material was PBMCs, obtained 5 days after the yellow fever booster vaccination. The receptors were sampled from a man aged 18 to 30 who received the YFV17D yellow fever vaccine.

In its sample, this clonotype was seen a few times. The chain joins TRBV7-9 to TRBJ2-5; D is perhaps TRBD2 (6 bases). The CDR3 length is 14 residues. CDR1 is SEHNR and CDR2 is FQNEAQ in the germline V gene (reference sequence). Trimming removed 7 bases from V and 3 bases from J, with 15 bases in between. The CDR3 DNA is TGTGCCAGCACCCCCGGGCGGGGCGAAGAGACCCAGTACTTC. This encodes CASTPGRGEETQYF.

V gene TRBV4-3 combines with J gene TRBJ2-2; tentatively, D is TRBD1 (7 bases). The CDR3 is made up of 14 amino acids. CDR1 is LGHNA, CDR2 YSLEER, per germline. The V end lost 4 bases, the J end lost 5 bases, and 11 bases lay between the germline ends. The CDR3 DNA is TGCGCCAGCAGCCCAGGGGGGTGGACCGGGGAGCTGTTTTTT. Amino acids: CASSPGGWTGELFF.

This clonotype was detected many times. The chain is built from TRBV7-8 and TRBJ2-5; D is ambiguous. With 8 bases removed from V and 5 bases from J, the gap between germline ends came to 21 bases. The CDR3 is 15 residues long. Germline CDR1 SGHVS, CDR2 FQNEAQ. CDR3 sequence reads: CASVEAGPIRETQYF. CDR3 bases: TGTGCCAGCGTCGAAGCCGGGCCTATTCGGGAGACCCAGTACTTC. Looking up the rest from reference TRBV7-8 and TRBJ2-5 gives the full variable domain: GAGVSQSPRYKVAKRGQDVALRCDPISGHVSLFWYQQALGQGPEFLTYFQNEAQLDKSGLPSDRFFAERPEGSVSTLKIQRTQQEDSAVYLCASVEAGPIRETQYFGPGTRLLVL.

The sample holds a few counts of this clonotype. J is TRBJ2-3 and V is TRBV27; possibly TRBD2 for D (5 bases). Germline assignment: CDR1 MNHEY and CDR2 SMNVEV (reference sequence). The V gene lost 5 bases and the J gene lost 1 base, with 10 bases spanning the gap. The CDR3 consists of 14 residues. Written as DNA, the CDR3 is TGTGCCAGCAGTCGCGGACTGGGCACAGATACGCAGTATTTT. It codes for CASSRGLGTDTQYF.

In its sample, this clonotype was seen many times. The rearrangement uses TRBV5-1 and TRBJ2-7; D not resolved. Germline V gives CDR1 SGHRS, CDR2 YFSETQ. V gave up 4 bases and J gave up 3 bases, with 20 bases separating them. CDR3 length: 16 residues. CDR3 sequence reads: CASSPQYGPDGYEQYF. The CDR3 DNA reads TGCGCCAGCAGCCCCCAGTACGGGCCGGACGGCTACGAGCAGTACTTC. Based on the CDR3 plus reference TRBV5-1 and TRBJ2-7, the full variable domain is KAGVTQTPRYLIKTRGQQVTLSCSPISGHRSVSWYQQTPGQGLQFLFEYFSETQRNKGNFPGRFSGRQFSNSRSEMNVSTLELGDSALYLCASSPQYGPDGYEQYFGPGTRLTVT.